This TCR beta chain was obtained from a study of T-cell reconstitution after alpha-beta-depleted transplantation in children. Study observations and caveats: At day 60, the high TCRbeta diversity found in some patients originated from recipient T cells and thymic progenitors that had survived.

Concerning this clonotype itself: Its target is unknown.

This CDR3 has 16 amino acids. V was pared by 6 bases and J by 3 bases, with 9 bases of the junction left unmatched. From germline, CDR1 is MDHEN and CDR2 SYDVKM. Unique molecular identifiers were incorporated during preparation of the TCRbeta library. TCRdb independently ran MiXCR on the PCR reads; one entry per CDR3 protein. The sample contains about 510,000 distinct CDR3 sequences, more than 9.5% of which appear only once. Sequencing used PBMCs, mostly from graft donor cells, obtained 180 days after TCRalphabeta/CD19-depleted stem cell transplant. This chain connects TRBV28 to TRBJ1-5; TRBD1 aligns across 9 bases. The TCR comes from a female patient aged 2 to 10 who had a stem cell transplant for aplastic anemia, so the T cells may come from the graft donor. In DNA, the CDR3 is TGTGCCAGCAGATCCCCAGGGACAGGGAACAATCAGCCCCAGCATTTT. Its protein is CASRSPGTGNNQPQHF. The whole variable domain, remainder taken from reference TRBV28 and TRBJ1-5, is DVKVTQSSRYLVKRTGEKVFLECVQDMDHENMFWYRQDPGLGLRLIYFSYDVKMKEKGDIPEGYSVSREKKERFSLILESASTNQTSMYLCASRSPGTGNNQPQHFGDGTRLSIL.